This passage covers 17 T cell receptor beta chains from one sample sequenced in a study of blood T cell repertoires in COVID-19. Here immunoSEQ multiplex PCR was the method, and the copy in TCRdb shows in-frame clones only, minus some. The sample lists roughly 200,000 clones, about 86% occurring once. Sequenced sample: peripheral blood. The source of these receptors is a woman aged 25 to 39 with active or convalescent COVID-19.

This clone occurred once. The chain joins TRBV5-8 to TRBJ1-6, with a possible D match to TRBD1 (6 bases). The CDR3 loop spans 15 amino acids. Germline V CDR1 and CDR2: SGHTS, YDEGEE. Trimming shortened V by 4 bases and J by 9 bases, and 17 bases separated the two germline ends. CDR3 sequence (DNA): TGTGCCAGCAGCACCTCACAGGGAACGGGTTCACCCCTCCACTTT. Its translation: CASSTSQGTGSPLHF.

This rearrangement joins TRBV11-3 to TRBJ1-1; TRBD1 agrees at 9 bases. Germline V gene lookup returns CDR1 SGHNT and CDR2 YENEEA. V gave up 4 bases and J gave up 5 bases; unmatched junction bases: 8. The CDR3 length is 15 residues. As DNA, the CDR3 is TGTGCCAGCAGCTCCCTTAACAGGGGGCGAACTGAAGCTTTCTTT. Translated, it gives CASSSLNRGRTEAFF. Supplemented by reference TRBV11-3 and TRBJ1-1, the full variable domain reads EAGVVQSPRYKIIEKKQPVAFWCNPISGHNTLYWYLQNLGQGPELLIRYENEEAVDDSQLPKDRFSAERLKGVDSTLKIQPAELGDSAVYLCASSSLNRGRTEAFFGQGTRLTVV.

The genes are TRBV19 and TRBJ2-1; the D gene is possibly TRBD1 (6 bases). This CDR3 is built from 14 residues. Germline CDR1 is LNHDA and CDR2 is SQIVND (reference sequence). V gave up 4 bases and J gave up 3 bases, with 10 bases separating them. DNA of the CDR3: TGTGCCAGTAGTAAAACAGGGATCTACAATGAGCAGTTCTTC. Translated: CASSKTGIYNEQFF.

The gene calls are TRBV5-6 and TRBJ2-1; 9 bases are shared with TRBD2. CDR3 size: 13 residues. Germline loops: CDR1 SGHDT, CDR2 YYEEEE. The V segment lost 6 bases and the J segment 3 bases; nucleotides outside the gene matches: 1. The chain's CDR3 is CASILAGYNEQFF. As DNA, the CDR3 is TGTGCCAGCATACTAGCGGGCTACAATGAGCAGTTCTTC.

This clone was seen just once. The V and J genes are TRBV2 and TRBJ1-5; a weak D match, TRBD1 (5 bases). The CDR3 sequence is 15 residues long. Germline V gene data show CDR1 as SNHLY and CDR2 as FYNNEI. The V end lost 3 bases, the J end lost 4 bases, and 13 bases lay between the germline ends. DNA of the CDR3: TGTGCCAGCAGTGAGGGCAGACAGTCTAATCAGCCCCAGCATTTT. Translated, it gives CASSEGRQSNQPQHF.

The V and J genes are TRBV5-1 and TRBJ1-6; no clear D. Germline assignment: CDR1 SGHRS and CDR2 YFSETQ. V was trimmed by 0 bases and J by 9 bases, leaving 16 bases between them. This CDR3 is 16 amino acids long. The CDR3, as DNA: TGCGCCAGCAGCTTGGGACTTGTGGAGGGTTCTTCACCCCTCCACTTT. Amino acids: CASSLGLVEGSSPLHF.

The V gene is TRBV27, the J gene TRBJ2-7; tentatively, D is TRBD1 (6 bases). Germline loops: CDR1 MNHEY, CDR2 SMNVEV (reference sequence). V was cut by 3 bases and J by 4 bases, with 19 bases left in between. CDR3 length: 16 residues. CDR3 sequence (DNA): TGTGCCAGCAGTTTTCGGGTAGGACAGTCCAAATACGAGCAGTACTTC. Its protein is CASSFRVGQSKYEQYF.

V and J are TRBV19 and TRBJ1-1, with D possibly TRBD1 on 5 matching bases. The CDR3 totals 15 residues. Germline assignment: CDR1 LNHDA and CDR2 SQIVND (reference sequence). V was pared by 3 bases and J by 1 base, with 12 bases between. The CDR3 sequence: CASSIFGRANTEAFF. In DNA form, the CDR3 reads TGTGCCAGTAGTATTTTTGGCAGGGCGAACACTGAAGCTTTCTTT. Based on the CDR3 plus reference TRBV19 and TRBJ1-1, the full variable domain is DGGITQSPKYLFRKEGQNVTLSCEQNLNHDAMYWYRQDPGQGLRLIYYSQIVNDFQKGDIAEGYSVSREKKESFPLTVTSAQKNPTAFYLCASSIFGRANTEAFFGQGTRLTVV.

The J gene is TRBJ1-1, the V gene TRBV27; TRBD1 might be the D (6 bases). Looked up from germline, CDR1 is MNHEY and CDR2 is SMNVEV (reference sequence). The CDR3 totals 12 residues. The V and J ends lost 5 bases and 10 bases respectively, with 14 bases between them. CDR3 DNA sequence: TGTGCCAGCAGTCGTCAGGGGCTAGGAGCTTTCTTT. This translates into CASSRQGLGAFF.

The CDR3 sequence: CASISSGFNQPQHF. CDR3 DNA: TGTGCCAGCATTTCTTCAGGGTTCAATCAGCCCCAGCATTTT. J is TRBJ1-5 and V is TRBV27, with D perhaps TRBD1 (5 bases). Germline V gene lookup returns CDR1 MNHEY and CDR2 SMNVEV (reference sequence). The CDR3 sequence is 14 residues long. The V end lost 7 bases, the J end lost 3 bases, and 13 bases lay between the germline ends.

This clone was recorded once. The chain combines TRBV6-5 with TRBJ2-7, with D uncertain. Trimming cost V 7 bases and J 2 bases, with 15 bases left between them. The CDR3 loop spans 14 amino acids. The V gene's germline CDR1 is MNHEY and CDR2 SVGAGI. CDR3 nucleotides: TGTGCCAGCACCATAATGACGGGTCCCTACGAGCAGTACTTC. This sequence encodes CASTIMTGPYEQYF.

The gene calls are TRBV27 and TRBJ2-7, with a tentative D call TRBD2 (5 bases). The CDR3 length is 14 residues. Trimming pared 0 bases from V and 5 bases from J, leaving 11 bases between. The germline CDR1 and CDR2 sequences are MNHEY and SMNVEV (reference sequence). The CDR3 bases are TGTGCCAGCAGTTTATCAGGGCTGAGGGACGAGCAGTACTTC. Its translation: CASSLSGLRDEQYF.

The chain uses TRBV5-1 and TRBJ2-1; 10 bases match TRBD2. The CDR3 contains 16 residues. The V gene's germline CDR1 is SGHRS and CDR2 YFSETQ. Trimming cost V 3 bases and J 5 bases; bases outside gene matches: 8. The DNA for the CDR3 is TGCGCCAGCAGCTCCCCGGGACTAGCGAGAAACAATGAGCAGTTCTTC. This sequence encodes CASSSPGLARNNEQFF.

The V gene is TRBV3-1 (or the pseudogene TRBV3-2), the J gene TRBJ1-1, with D tentatively TRBD1 (6 bases). V shed 3 bases and J shed 1 base, with 15 bases lying between them. The CDR3 is 16 amino acids. CDR1 is LGHDT, CDR2 YNNKEL, per germline (reference sequence). DNA of the CDR3: TGTGCCAGCAGCCATGTGAAACGGGGGGCGAACACTGAAGCTTTCTTT. It translates to CASSHVKRGANTEAFF.

This clone has only one observation. The chain combines TRBV3-1 (or the pseudogene TRBV3-2) with TRBJ1-5; D is uncertain. Trimming removed 0 bases from V and 3 bases from J, with 18 bases in between. From germline, CDR1 is LGHDT and CDR2 YNNKEL (reference sequence). CDR3 length: 18 amino acids. The CDR3 region has the DNA TGTGCCAGCAGCCAAGACCCGGTGTTTCAAGACTACAATCAGCCCCAGCATTTT. Protein sequence: CASSQDPVFQDYNQPQHF.

The chain links TRBV5-6 to TRBJ1-2; possible D gene TRBD1, 5 bases. Germline-derived CDR1 and CDR2 are SGHDT and YYEEEE. Between the trimmed V and J ends, which lost 5 bases and 0 bases, there was a span of 11 bases. The CDR3 contains 14 residues. The CDR3 loop is CASRGGGPNYGYTF. CDR3 DNA: TGTGCCAGCAGGGGGGGAGGGCCTAACTATGGCTACACCTTC. The whole variable domain, filled in from reference TRBV5-6 and TRBJ1-2, reads DAGVTQSPTHLIKTRGQQVTLRCSPKSGHDTVSWYQQALGQGPQFIFQYYEEEERQRGNFPDRFSGHQFPNYSSELNVNALLLGDSALYLCASRGGGPNYGYTFGSGTRLTVV.

This sequence joins TRBV5-1 and TRBJ2-5; D is perhaps TRBD2 (6 bases). The V end lost 7 bases, the J end lost 2 bases, and 15 bases lay between the germline ends. The V gene's germline CDR1 is SGHRS and CDR2 YFSETQ. The CDR3 runs 14 residues. DNA of the CDR3: TGCGCCAGCCTCCTTGGGGGAGGACAAGAGACCCAGTACTTC. Translation gives CASLLGGGQETQYF. Full variable domain (rest looked up from reference TRBV5-1 and TRBJ2-5): KAGVTQTPRYLIKTRGQQVTLSCSPISGHRSVSWYQQTPGQGLQFLFEYFSETQRNKGNFPGRFSGRQFSNSRSEMNVSTLELGDSALYLCASLLGGGQETQYFGPGTRLLVL.